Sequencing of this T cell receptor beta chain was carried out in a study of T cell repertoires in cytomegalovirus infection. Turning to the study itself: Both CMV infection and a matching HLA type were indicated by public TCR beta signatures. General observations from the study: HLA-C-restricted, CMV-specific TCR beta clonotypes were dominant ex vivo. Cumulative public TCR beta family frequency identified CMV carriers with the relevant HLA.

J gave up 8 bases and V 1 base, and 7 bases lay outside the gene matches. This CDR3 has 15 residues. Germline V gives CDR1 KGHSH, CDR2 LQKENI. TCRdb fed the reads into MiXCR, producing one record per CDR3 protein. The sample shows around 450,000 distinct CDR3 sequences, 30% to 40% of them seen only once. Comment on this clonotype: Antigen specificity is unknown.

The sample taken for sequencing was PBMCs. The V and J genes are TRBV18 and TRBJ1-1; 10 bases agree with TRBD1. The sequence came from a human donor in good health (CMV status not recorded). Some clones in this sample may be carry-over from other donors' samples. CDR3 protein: CASSPLGTGAWEAFF. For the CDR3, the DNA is TGTGCCAGCTCACCACTCGGGACAGGGGCCTGGGAAGCTTTCTTT.